This entry lists 9 T cell receptor beta chains sequenced from one sample in a study of OX40 agonist ivuxolimab in advanced cancers. Here immunoSEQ multiplex PCR was the method, and the copy in TCRdb shows in-frame clones only, minus some. The table has about 120,000 clones, more than 80% seen once; the top ten hold about 0.55%. This sample comprised CD4+ or CD8+ T cells sorted from blood, obtained in a trial of the OX40 agonist ivuxolimab. The receptors were sampled from an adult with an advanced solid tumor such as melanoma, head and neck, liver or kidney cancer.

Only one count was recorded for this clone. The CDR3 bases are TGTGCCTGGAGTGGGAGCTCTGGAAACACCATATATTTT. The encoded protein is CAWSGSSGNTIYF. J is TRBJ1-3 and V is TRBV30; D remains unclear. The germline V gene has CDR1 GTSNPN and CDR2 SVGIG (reference sequence). V gave up 1 base and J gave up 0 bases, with 4 bases separating them. The CDR3 length is 13 residues.

The V and J genes are TRBV4-3 and TRBJ2-1; D perhaps matches TRBD1 (5 bases). V lost 0 bases and J 6 bases, leaving 9 bases between the germline ends. CDR1 is LGHNA, CDR2 YSLEER, per germline. The CDR3 consists of 14 residues. Here the CDR3 DNA reads TGCGCCAGCAGCCAAGAAGGTAGGGGCAATGAGCAGTTCTTC. Translating it yields CASSQEGRGNEQFF.

V gene TRBV18 combines with J gene TRBJ2-7, with no clear D. Trimming cost V 5 bases and J 1 base, with 6 bases left between them. In germline, CDR1 is KGHSH, CDR2 LQKENI. This CDR3 has 12 residues. CDR3 bases: TGTGCCAGCTCAGTGGATTCCTACGAGCAGTACTTC. This sequence encodes CASSVDSYEQYF.

The V gene is TRBV30, the J gene TRBJ1-2; TRBD1 matches at 9 bases. V lost 4 bases to trimming and J lost 8 bases; unmatched junction nucleotides: 8. Germline V gene sequence: CDR1 GTSNPN, CDR2 SVGIG (reference sequence). The CDR3 covers 13 residues. The CDR3 sequence is CAWNEQGARGYTF. In nucleotides, the CDR3 is TGTGCCTGGAACGAACAGGGGGCGCGGGGCTACACCTTC.

This clone was detected only once. J is TRBJ2-3 and V is TRBV7-2; TRBD2 matches at 8 bases. CDR1 is SGHTA, CDR2 FQGNSA, per germline. The CDR3 is 12 amino acids. Germline trimming cut 4 bases from V and 8 bases from J; bases unmatched to any gene: 2. The CDR3 DNA reads as TGTGCCAGCAGCTCTCTAGCGGGTACGCAGTATTTT. Translated, it gives CASSSLAGTQYF. The whole variable domain, filled in from reference TRBV7-2 and TRBJ2-3, reads GAGVSQSPSNKVTEKGKDVELRCDPISGHTALYWYRQSLGQGLEFLIYFQGNSAPDKSGLPSDRFSAERTGGSVSTLTIQRTQQEDSAVYLCASSSLAGTQYFGPGTRLTVL.

This clone appeared a single time. The rearrangement uses TRBV11-2 and TRBJ1-1; D is undetermined. Germline CDR1 and CDR2: SGHAT and FQNNGV. The CDR3 contains 14 residues. V shed 1 base and J shed 5 bases, with 11 bases lying between them. As DNA, the CDR3 is TGTGCCAGCAGCTTAGTAGGAGTGGGGACTGAAGCTTTCTTT. Translated, it gives CASSLVGVGTEAFF.

The chain uses TRBV28 and TRBJ2-7; TRBD1 matches at 8 bases. CDR1 MDHEN and CDR2 SYDVKM come from the germline V gene. Losses at the gene ends were 5 bases for V and 1 base for J; bases not matched to a gene: 7. CDR3 size: 15 residues. The chain's CDR3 is CASSPPDRESYEQYF. The CDR3 nucleotides are TGTGCCAGCAGTCCCCCGGACAGGGAATCCTACGAGCAGTACTTC.

The chain uses TRBV6-7 and TRBJ2-4, with 9 bases fitting TRBD1. TRBV6-7 has ORF status, its function being uncertain. This CDR3 has 14 amino acids. V lost 6 bases and J lost 3; bases outside the gene matches: 3. This CDR3 reads CASRGQGDKNIQYF. The DNA of the CDR3 is TGTGCCAGCAGGGGACAGGGAGACAAAAACATTCAGTACTTC.

The chain has TRBV6-4 and TRBJ2-7; 8 bases align to TRBD2. This CDR3 has 17 residues. Trimming cost V 8 bases and J 6 bases; bases outside gene matches: 21. Germline assignment: CDR1 MRHNA and CDR2 SNTAGT. The CDR3 DNA sequence: TGTGCCAGCCGGCATCGGGGTGAGGTTAGCGGGATCGGCGAGCAGTACTTC. Translated: CASRHRGEVSGIGEQYF.